This TCR beta chain is drawn from a study of memory CD4+ T cells and cytomegalovirus serostatus. Study-wide context: Donors were healthy Belgian adults, 10 or so CMV seropositive and 20 to 30 seronegative. General study findings and limits: Suggested: most of the CMV-linked TCR signature lies in CD4+ memory cells.

Clones were read by immunoSEQ multiplex PCR, and TCRdb kept only the in-frame ones, dropping some. Seen here are over 60,000 clones, about 81% observed once, and the top ten hold 0.88%. The sort gate was single viable CD3+CD4+CD8-CD45RO+ cells for memory CD4+ T cells. Turning to this clone: Its antigen is not identified.

CDR1 and CDR2 from the germline V gene are SGDLS and YYNGEE. The ends were cut back, 4 bases at V and 2 bases at J, with 9 bases in the middle. This CDR3 spans 13 amino acids. The origin of this receptor is an adult in good health and CMV-seronegative. Sequenced material: memory CD4+ T cells from blood. The rearrangement uses TRBV9 and TRBJ2-5; TRBD1 might be the D (6 bases). In DNA form, the CDR3 reads TGTGCCAGCAGCCCAACAGGGCAAGAGACCCAGTACTTC. Translation: CASSPTGQETQYF.